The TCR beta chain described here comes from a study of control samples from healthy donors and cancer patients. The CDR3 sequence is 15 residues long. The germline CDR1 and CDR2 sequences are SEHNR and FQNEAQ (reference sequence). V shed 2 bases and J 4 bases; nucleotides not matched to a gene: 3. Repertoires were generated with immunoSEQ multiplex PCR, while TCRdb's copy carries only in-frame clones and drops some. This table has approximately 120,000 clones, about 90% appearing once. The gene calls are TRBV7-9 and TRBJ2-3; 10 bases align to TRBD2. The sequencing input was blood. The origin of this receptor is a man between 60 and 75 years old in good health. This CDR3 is CASSLPLAGADTQYF. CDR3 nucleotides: TGTGCCAGCAGCTTACCCCTAGCGGGGGCAGATACGCAGTATTTT.